This T cell receptor beta chain was profiled in a study of shared clonotypes between healthy human individuals. Concerning this clone itself: Its antigen is as yet unknown.

Only in-frame clones appear in the TCRdb table, and some are missing; sequencing was by immunoSEQ multiplex PCR. The data hold about 2.4 million clones, with around 94% observed a single time. Study-level points and caveats: In this cohort, only blood was sampled, and tissue repertoires likely differ. Sequencing depth was predicted to influence how clonotypes are shared among donors.

The junction had 12 bases not matched to a gene; V was cut back by 3 bases and J by 5 bases. CDR3 length equals 18 residues. Germline V lookup: CDR1 PRHDT, CDR2 FYEKMQ (reference sequence). This sequence originates from a man aged 18 to 30 in good health. The sequencing input was naive CD4+ T cells sorted from blood. Subset denoted: CD45RA+ positively selected. The rearrangement links TRBV13 to TRBJ2-3; TRBD2 matches 12 bases. CDR3 protein: CASSFPLAGGVFEDTQYF. For the CDR3, the DNA is TGTGCCAGCAGCTTCCCACTAGCGGGGGGTGTTTTTGAAGATACGCAGTATTTT.